This is a list of T cell receptor beta chains from one sample in a study of cytomegalovirus exposure and HLA in healthy donors. This table comes from immunoSEQ multiplex PCR, and its TCRdb copy is limited to in-frame clones, with some not included. The top ten hold over 2.5% of the sample, which has fewer than 150,000 clones, 78% seen once. Sequenced sample: PBMCs. These receptors were collected from a male donor in good health and CMV-seronegative. Each CDR3 is given with its conserved first and last residue. A D gene is named only where the DNA matches it firmly. The size entry is marked missing in some rows and otherwise reads once, few, many or a size class.

-,TRBJ1-1,TRBV5-6,-,TGTGCCAGCAGCTTGGGACAGGAACCCCAATGGAACACTGAAGCTTTCTTT,CASSLGQEPQWNTEAFF
few,TRBJ1-1,TRBV5-6,-,TGTGCCAGCAGCCCAAATCTTGGGGGGATAACTGAAGCTTTCTTT,CASSPNLGGITEAFF
-,TRBJ2-7,TRBV7-9,TRBD2,TGTGCCAGCAGCTTTCGGGGGGTGGGCGAGCAGTACTTC,CASSFRGVGEQYF
-,TRBJ2-4,TRBV19,-,TGTGCCAGTAGTATCGAGGACTGGACCAAAAACATTCAGTACTTC,CASSIEDWTKNIQYF
few,TRBJ1-2,TRBV10-3,TRBD1,TGTGCCACAGGACCGGGACAGGGACGTGGCTACACCTTC,CATGPGQGRGYTF
-,TRBJ1-2,TRBV25-1,TRBD1,TGTGCCAGCAGTGCCCGGACAGGGGGATTCTATGGCTACCCCTTC,CASSARTGGFYGYPF
once,TRBJ1-1,TRBV7-8,TRBD1,TGTGCCAGCAGCTTAGAATGGACAGGGGCCACTGAAGCTTTCTTT,CASSLEWTGATEAFF
-,TRBJ1-6,TRBV27,-,TGTGCCAGCAGTTTGTACGGGAGCAATTCACCCCTCCACTTT,CASSLYGSNSPLHF
few,TRBJ1-4,TRBV29-1,TRBD1,TGCAGCGCCGACACCGCCGGGACAGGGAATGAAAAACTGTTTTTT,CSADTAGTGNEKLFF
-,TRBJ1-5,TRBV6-5,-,TGTGCCAGCAGCGCGGGAGGGTTCGGTCAGCCCCAGCATTTT,CASSAGGFGQPQHF
-,TRBJ2-1,TRBV4-3,-,TGCGCCAGCAGCCAAGATCGAAATAGCCTCAATGAGCAGTTCTTC,CASSQDRNSLNEQFF
few,TRBJ1-2,TRBV14,-,TGTGCCAGCAGCCAAGCCCTCGGTTATGGCTACACCTTC,CASSQALGYGYTF
-,TRBJ1-1,TRBV14,TRBD1,TGTGCCAGCAGCCTTACCGGGACAGGGGAGACTGAAGCTTTCTTT,CASSLTGTGETEAFF
-,TRBJ2-3,TRBV6-5,TRBD1,TGTGCCAGCAGCCGGGACAGGGCTAGCACAGATACGCAGTATTTT,CASSRDRASTDTQYF
-,TRBJ2-7,TRBV5-1,-,TGCGCCAGCAGCCCTATCGGCTCCTACGAGCAGTACTTC,CASSPIGSYEQYF
few,TRBJ2-5,TRBV18,-,TGTGCCAGCTCACCTTCGTCTCCGGAGACCCAGTACTTC,CASSPSSPETQYF
-,TRBJ2-2,TRBV2,-,TGTGCCAGCCACAAAGGGGCAGCCGGGGAGCTGTTTTTT,CASHKGAAGELFF
-,TRBJ2-1,TRBV29-1,-,TGCAGCGTTGATAACAGGGCGGTAAATGAGCAGTTCTTC,CSVDNRAVNEQFF
-,TRBJ2-7,TRBV6-5,TRBD2,TGTGCCAGCAGATCCGGGACTAGCAAATCTCGGGAGCAGTACTTC,CASRSGTSKSREQYF
-,TRBJ2-3,TRBV7-3,TRBD2,TGTGCCAGCAGCTCCGTGACTAGCGGGAGGGTAGATACGCAGTATTTT,CASSSVTSGRVDTQYF